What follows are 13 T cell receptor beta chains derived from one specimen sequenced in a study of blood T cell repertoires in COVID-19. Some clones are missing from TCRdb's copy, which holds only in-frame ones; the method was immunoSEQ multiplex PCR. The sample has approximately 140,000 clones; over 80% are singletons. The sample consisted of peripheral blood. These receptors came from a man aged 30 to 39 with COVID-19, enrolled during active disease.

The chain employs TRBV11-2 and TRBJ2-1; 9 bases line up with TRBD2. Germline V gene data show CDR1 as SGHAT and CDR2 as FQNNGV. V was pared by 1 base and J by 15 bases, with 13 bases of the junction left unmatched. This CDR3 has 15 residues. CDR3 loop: CASSLGLAGALSGFF. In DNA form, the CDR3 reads TGTGCCAGCAGCTTAGGATTAGCGGGAGCCCTGTCCGGGTTCTTC.

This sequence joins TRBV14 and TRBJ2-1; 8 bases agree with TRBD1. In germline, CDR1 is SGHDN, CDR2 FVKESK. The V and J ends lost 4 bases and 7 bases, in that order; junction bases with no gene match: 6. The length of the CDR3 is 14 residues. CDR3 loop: CASSLLRTGNEQFF. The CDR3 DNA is TGTGCCAGCAGCCTCCTTCGGACAGGGAATGAGCAGTTCTTC.

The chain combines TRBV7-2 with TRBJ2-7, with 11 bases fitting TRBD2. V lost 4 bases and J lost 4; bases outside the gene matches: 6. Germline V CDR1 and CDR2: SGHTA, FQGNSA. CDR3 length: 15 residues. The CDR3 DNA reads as TGTGCCAGCAGCTACGTTAGCGGGAGGGAATACGAGCAGTACTTC. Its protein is CASSYVSGREYEQYF.

In DNA form, the CDR3 reads TGTGCCAGTAGTCAGCGGGCCGAAAACATTCAGTACTTC. Its protein is CASSQRAENIQYF. The genes are TRBV19 and TRBJ2-4; TRBD2 might be the D (6 bases). This CDR3 is 13 amino acids long. The germline V gene encodes CDR1 LNHDA and CDR2 SQIVND (reference sequence). Trimming pared 5 bases from V and 5 bases from J, leaving 10 bases between.

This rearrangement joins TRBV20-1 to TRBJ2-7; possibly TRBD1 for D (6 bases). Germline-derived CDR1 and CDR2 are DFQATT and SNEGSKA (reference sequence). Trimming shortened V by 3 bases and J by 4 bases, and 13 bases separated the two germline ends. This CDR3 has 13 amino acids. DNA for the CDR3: TGCAGTGCTAGTCCTTTCGGACAGTACGAGCAGTACTTC. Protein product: CSASPFGQYEQYF.

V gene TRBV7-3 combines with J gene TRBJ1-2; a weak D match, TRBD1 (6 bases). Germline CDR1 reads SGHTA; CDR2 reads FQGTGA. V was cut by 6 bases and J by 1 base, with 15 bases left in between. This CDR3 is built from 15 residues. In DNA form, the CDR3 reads TGTGCCAGCAGACCCGGACAGAATTTTAACTATGGCTACACCTTC. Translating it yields CASRPGQNFNYGYTF.

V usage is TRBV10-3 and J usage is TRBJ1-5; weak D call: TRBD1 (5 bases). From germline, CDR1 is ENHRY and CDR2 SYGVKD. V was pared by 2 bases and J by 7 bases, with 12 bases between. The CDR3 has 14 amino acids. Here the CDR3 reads CAISEAGDGQPQHF. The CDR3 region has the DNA TGTGCCATCAGTGAGGCGGGGGATGGGCAGCCCCAGCATTTT.

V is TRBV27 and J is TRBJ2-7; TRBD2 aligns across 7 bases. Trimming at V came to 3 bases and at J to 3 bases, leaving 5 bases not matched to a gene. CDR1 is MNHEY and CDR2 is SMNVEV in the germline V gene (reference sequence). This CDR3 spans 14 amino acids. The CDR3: CASSFFAGDYEQYF. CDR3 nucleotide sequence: TGTGCCAGCAGTTTCTTTGCGGGAGACTACGAGCAGTACTTC.

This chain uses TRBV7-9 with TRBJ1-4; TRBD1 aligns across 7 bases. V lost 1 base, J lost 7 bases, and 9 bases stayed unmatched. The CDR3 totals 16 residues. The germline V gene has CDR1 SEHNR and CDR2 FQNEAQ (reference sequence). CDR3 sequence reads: CASSLGAVRDSEKLFF. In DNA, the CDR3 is TGTGCCAGCAGCTTAGGCGCGGTCCGGGACAGTGAAAAACTGTTTTTT.

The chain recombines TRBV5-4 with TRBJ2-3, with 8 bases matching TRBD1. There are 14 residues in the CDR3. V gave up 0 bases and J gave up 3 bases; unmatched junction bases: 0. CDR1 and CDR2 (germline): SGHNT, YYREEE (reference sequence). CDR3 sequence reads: CASSLGTGTDTQYF. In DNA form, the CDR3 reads TGTGCCAGCAGCTTGGGGACAGGGACAGATACGCAGTATTTT.

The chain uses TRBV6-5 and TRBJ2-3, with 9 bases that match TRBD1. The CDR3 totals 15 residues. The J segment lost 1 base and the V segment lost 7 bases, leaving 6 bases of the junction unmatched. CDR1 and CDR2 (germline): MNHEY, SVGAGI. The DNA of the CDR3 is TGTGCCAGCACCGGAGGGGACAGGGGCACAGATACGCAGTATTTT. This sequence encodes CASTGGDRGTDTQYF.

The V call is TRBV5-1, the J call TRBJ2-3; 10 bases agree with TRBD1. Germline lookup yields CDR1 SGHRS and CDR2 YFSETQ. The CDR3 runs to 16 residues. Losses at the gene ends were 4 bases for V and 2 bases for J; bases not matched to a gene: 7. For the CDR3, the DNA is TGCGCCAGCAGCCGAGGACAGGGGGATTACACAGATACGCAGTATTTT. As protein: CASSRGQGDYTDTQYF.

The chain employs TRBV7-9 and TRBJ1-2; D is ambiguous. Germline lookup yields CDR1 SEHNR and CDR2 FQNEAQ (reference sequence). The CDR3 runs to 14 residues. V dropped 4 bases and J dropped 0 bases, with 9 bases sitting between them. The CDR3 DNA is TGTGCCAGCAGCTCGACATTAACTAACTATGGCTACACCTTC. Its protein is CASSSTLTNYGYTF.